The TCR beta chain described here comes from a study of shared clonotypes between healthy human individuals. Study-wide results and caveats: Rarefaction exposed incomplete sorted-subset sequencing despite large depth. Lower generation probabilities were found for non-shared clonotypes than for those shared by all four donors.

In the case of this clone: As yet, its antigen is unknown.

V lost 7 bases and J lost 0, with 13 bases in between. CDR1 is MNHNY and CDR2 is SVGAGI in the germline V gene (reference sequence). The CDR3 is 14 residues long. The method was immunoSEQ multiplex PCR; TCRdb's version includes in-frame clones alone and lacks a portion of them. The table lists nearly 750,000 clones, 72% of them singletons, with more than 1.5% in the top ten. The chain joins TRBV6-6 to TRBJ2-7; D possibly corresponds to TRBD2 (5 bases). This sequence originates from a woman aged 25 to 39 in good health. Sequenced: memory CD4+ T cells sorted from blood. The subset: CD45RA-negative fraction. CDR3 sequence (DNA): TGTGCCAGCACCGACGGAGGTACCTCCTACGAGCAGTACTTC. This gives the protein CASTDGGTSYEQYF.